A selection of T cell receptor beta chains follows, all from one sample in a study of technical replicates of blood from several donors. The table came from immunoSEQ multiplex PCR; TCRdb's copy has only in-frame clones and leaves some out. The sample has tens of thousands of clones, about 92% seen once. Sequencing used T cells isolated from PBMCs. The receptor source for this set is a human donor in good health. CDR3s include the opening cysteine and the closing phenylalanine or tryptophan. A D gene is named only where the DNA matches it firmly. A clone size is listed for some rows: how often the clone was seen (once, few, many), or a class if it is expanded.

TRBD1	TRBV19	TRBJ2-5	-	CASSRGQDQETQYF	TGTGCCAGTAGTCGGGGACAGGACCAAGAGACCCAGTACTTC
-	TRBV11-3	TRBJ2-7	-	CASSPGNYEQYF	TGTGCCAGCAGCCCCGGGAACTACGAGCAGTACTTC
TRBD2	TRBV28	TRBJ2-3	-	CASRGTSGSMVDTQYF	TGTGCCAGCAGGGGGACTAGCGGGAGTATGGTGGATACGCAGTATTTT
TRBD2	TRBV9	TRBJ2-1	once	CASSPIEAGAYNEQFF	TGTGCCAGCAGCCCGATTGAGGCGGGGGCCTACAATGAGCAGTTCTTC
-	TRBV7-9	TRBJ2-1	-	CASSLVVGSSYNEQFF	TGTGCCAGCAGCTTAGTTGTGGGGAGCTCCTACAATGAGCAGTTCTTC
TRBD1	TRBV2	TRBJ1-5	-	CASKGAGGSNQPQHF	TGTGCCAGCAAGGGGGCAGGGGGGAGCAATCAGCCCCAGCATTTT
-	TRBV5-6	TRBJ1-1	-	CASSLVRDKRMNTEAFF	TGTGCCAGCAGCTTGGTTCGGGACAAGAGGATGAACACTGAAGCTTTCTTT
TRBD2	TRBV5-4	TRBJ2-1	once	CASSFQRGSYNEQFF	TGTGCCAGCAGCTTTCAGCGGGGCTCCTACAATGAGCAGTTCTTC
-	TRBV27	TRBJ1-2	-	CASSPGDGYTF	TGTGCCAGCAGTCCCGGTGATGGCTACACCTTC
TRBD1	TRBV27	TRBJ1-5	-	CASSFSGTATYSNQPQHF	TGTGCCAGCAGTTTTTCCGGGACAGCTACATATAGCAATCAGCCCCAGCATTTT
TRBD2	TRBV11-2	TRBJ2-3	-	CASSLRTSGSGGTDTQYF	TGTGCCAGCAGCTTAAGGACTAGCGGAAGTGGGGGCACAGATACGCAGTATTTT
TRBD2	TRBV7-9	TRBJ2-1	-	CASSLGQGMLAGGYNEQFF	TGTGCCAGCAGCTTAGGGCAGGGGATGCTAGCGGGGGGATACAATGAGCAGTTCTTC
TRBD1	TRBV15	TRBJ2-4	-	CATSNSLGTDKNIQYF	TGTGCCACCAGCAACTCACTCGGGACAGACAAAAACATTCAGTACTTC
-	TRBV5-1	TRBJ2-1	once	CASSWSEPLNEQFF	TGCGCCAGCAGCTGGAGCGAACCTCTAAATGAGCAGTTCTTC
-	TRBV5-6	TRBJ2-3	-	CASSFRTPDTQYF	TGTGCCAGCAGCTTCAGGACTCCAGATACGCAGTATTTT
-	TRBV2	TRBJ2-5	-	CASIRYSPTQETQYF	TGTGCCAGCATCAGGTACTCGCCAACCCAAGAGACCCAGTACTTC
-	TRBV2	TRBJ1-2	-	CASSEIADGYTF	TGTGCCAGCAGTGAGATCGCGGATGGCTACACCTTC
TRBD1	TRBV19	TRBJ2-7	-	CASSTGTGSYEQYF	TGTGCCAGTAGTACCGGGACAGGTTCCTACGAGCAGTACTTC
-	TRBV2	TRBJ2-7	-	CASRAGTQDYEQYF	TGTGCCAGCAGGGCGGGTACCCAGGATTACGAGCAGTACTTC
TRBD1	TRBV6-5	TRBJ1-2	-	CASRLQGTGNGYTF	TGTGCCAGCAGATTACAGGGGACAGGGAATGGCTACACCTTC
TRBD1	TRBV5-1	TRBJ2-2	-	CASSDPNAPRKQGEHPNTGELFF	TGCGCCAGCAGCGATCCCAACGCTCCACGTAAACAGGGGGAACATCCGAACACCGGGGAGCTGTTTTTT
-	TRBV12-2	TRBJ2-7	-	CASRSKRDYSYEQYF	TGTGCAAGTCGATCTAAGAGGGACTACTCCTACGAGCAGTACTTC
TRBD2	TRBV6-1	TRBJ2-1	once	CASIMTSGSYNEQFF	TGTGCCAGCATCATGACTAGCGGTTCCTACAATGAGCAGTTCTTC
-	TRBV19	TRBJ1-1	few	CASMFWAGQLAEAFF	TGTGCCAGTATGTTTTGGGCAGGCCAGTTGGCTGAAGCTTTCTTT
TRBD2	TRBV7-9	TRBJ2-1	-	CANSSGTSGWDQFF	TGTGCCAACAGCTCCGGGACTAGCGGGTGGGATCAGTTCTTC
-	TRBV30	TRBJ1-1	-	CAWSVAGKTEAFF	TGTGCCTGGAGTGTCGCAGGGAAGACTGAAGCTTTCTTT
TRBD1	TRBV9	TRBJ2-1	few	CASSVEADRGNWNEQFF	TGTGCCAGCAGCGTAGAAGCGGACAGGGGTAACTGGAATGAGCAGTTCTTC
-	TRBV5-1	TRBJ2-3	-	CASSLGVGDLSTDTQYF	TGCGCCAGCAGCTTGGGCGTGGGGGACTTAAGCACAGATACGCAGTATTTT